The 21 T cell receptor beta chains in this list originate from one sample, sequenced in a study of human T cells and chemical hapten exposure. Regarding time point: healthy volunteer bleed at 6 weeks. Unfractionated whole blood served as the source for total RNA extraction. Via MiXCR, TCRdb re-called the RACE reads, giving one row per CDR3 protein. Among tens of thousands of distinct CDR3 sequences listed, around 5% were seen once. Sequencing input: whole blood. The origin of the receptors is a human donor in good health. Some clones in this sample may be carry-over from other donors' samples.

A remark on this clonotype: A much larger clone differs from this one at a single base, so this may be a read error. CDR3 amino acids: CASSQGDRRGYGYTF. The CDR3 DNA sequence: TGTGCCAGCAGCCAGGGGGACAGAAGAGGCTATGGCTACACCTTC. V gene TRBV3-1 combines with J gene TRBJ1-2; 7 bases align to TRBD1. Per the germline V gene, CDR1 is LGHDT and CDR2 is YNNKEL (reference sequence). The CDR3 totals 15 residues. Trimming cost V 3 bases and J 4 bases; bases outside gene matches: 8.

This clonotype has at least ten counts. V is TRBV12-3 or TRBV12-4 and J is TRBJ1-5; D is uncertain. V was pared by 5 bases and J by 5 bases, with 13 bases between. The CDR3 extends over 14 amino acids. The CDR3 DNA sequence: TGTGCCAGCAGTCTCGACGCTGGAGATCAGCCCCAGCATTTT. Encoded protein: CASSLDAGDQPQHF.

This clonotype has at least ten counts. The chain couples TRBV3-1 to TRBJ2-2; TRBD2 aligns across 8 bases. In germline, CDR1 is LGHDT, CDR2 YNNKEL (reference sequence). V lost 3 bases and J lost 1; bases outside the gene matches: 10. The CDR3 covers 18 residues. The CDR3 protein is CASSHSPRGGLNTGELFF. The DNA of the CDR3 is TGTGCCAGCAGCCACTCCCCTCGCGGGGGGCTGAACACCGGGGAGCTGTTTTTT.

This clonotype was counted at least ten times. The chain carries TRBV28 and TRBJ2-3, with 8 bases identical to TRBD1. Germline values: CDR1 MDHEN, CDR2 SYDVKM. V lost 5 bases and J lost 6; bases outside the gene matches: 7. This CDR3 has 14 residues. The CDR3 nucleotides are TGTGCCAGCAGTCCGACAGGGGTTCAGGATACGCAGTATTTT. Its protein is CASSPTGVQDTQYF.

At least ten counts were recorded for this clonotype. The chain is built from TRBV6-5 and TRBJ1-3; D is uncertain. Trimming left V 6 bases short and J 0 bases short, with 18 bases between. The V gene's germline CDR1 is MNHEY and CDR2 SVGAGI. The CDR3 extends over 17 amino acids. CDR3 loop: CASSPNGFSSSGNTIYF. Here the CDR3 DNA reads TGTGCCAGCAGCCCGAACGGTTTTAGCTCCTCTGGAAACACCATATATTTT.

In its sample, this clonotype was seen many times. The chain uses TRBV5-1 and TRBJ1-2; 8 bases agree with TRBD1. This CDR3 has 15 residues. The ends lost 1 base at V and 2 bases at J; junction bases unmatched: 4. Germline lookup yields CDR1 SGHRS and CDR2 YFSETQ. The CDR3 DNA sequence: TGCGCCAGCAGCTTGATAGGACAGGGAAACTATGGCTACACCTTC. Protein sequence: CASSLIGQGNYGYTF. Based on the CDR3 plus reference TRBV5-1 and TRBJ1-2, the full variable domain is KAGVTQTPRYLIKTRGQQVTLSCSPISGHRSVSWYQQTPGQGLQFLFEYFSETQRNKGNFPGRFSGRQFSNSRSEMNVSTLELGDSALYLCASSLIGQGNYGYTFGSGTRLTVV.

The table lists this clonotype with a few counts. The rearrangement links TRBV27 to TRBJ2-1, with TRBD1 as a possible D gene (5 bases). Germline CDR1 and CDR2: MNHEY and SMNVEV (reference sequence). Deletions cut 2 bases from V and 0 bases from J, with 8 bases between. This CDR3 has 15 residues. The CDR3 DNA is TGTGCCAGCAGTTTAGACAGCCACTCCTACAATGAGCAGTTCTTC. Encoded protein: CASSLDSHSYNEQFF.

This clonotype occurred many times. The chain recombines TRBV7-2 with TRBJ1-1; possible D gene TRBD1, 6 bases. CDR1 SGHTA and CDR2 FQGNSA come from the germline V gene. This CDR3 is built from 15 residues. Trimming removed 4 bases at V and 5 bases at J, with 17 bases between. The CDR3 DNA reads TGTGCCAGCAGCTGGAGGGGGGGGCCGGAAACTGAAGCTTTCTTT. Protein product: CASSWRGGPETEAFF. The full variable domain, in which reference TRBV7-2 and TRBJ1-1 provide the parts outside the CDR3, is GAGVSQSPSNKVTEKGKDVELRCDPISGHTALYWYRQSLGQGLEFLIYFQGNSAPDKSGLPSDRFSAERTGGSVSTLTIQRTQQEDSAVYLCASSWRGGPETEAFFGQGTRLTVV.

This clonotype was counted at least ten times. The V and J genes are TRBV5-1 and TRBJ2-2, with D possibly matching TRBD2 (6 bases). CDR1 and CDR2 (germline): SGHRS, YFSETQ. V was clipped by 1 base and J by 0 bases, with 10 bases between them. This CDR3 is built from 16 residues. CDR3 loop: CASSLWGGTNTGELFF. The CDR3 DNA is TGCGCCAGCAGCTTGTGGGGCGGGACGAACACCGGGGAGCTGTTTTTT.

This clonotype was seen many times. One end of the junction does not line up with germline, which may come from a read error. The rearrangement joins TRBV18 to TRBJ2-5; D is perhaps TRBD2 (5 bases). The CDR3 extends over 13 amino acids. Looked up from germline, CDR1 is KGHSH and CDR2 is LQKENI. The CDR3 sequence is CASSPVDLTGLEF. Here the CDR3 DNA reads TGTGCCAGCTCACCCGTCGACCTGACCGGACTTGAATTC.

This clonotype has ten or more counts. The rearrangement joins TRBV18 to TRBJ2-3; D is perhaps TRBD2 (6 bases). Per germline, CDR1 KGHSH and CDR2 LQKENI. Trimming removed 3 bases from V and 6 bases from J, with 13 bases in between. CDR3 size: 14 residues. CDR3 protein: CASSPSQGGDTQYF. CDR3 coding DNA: TGTGCCAGCTCACCTTCGCAGGGAGGCGATACGCAGTATTTT.

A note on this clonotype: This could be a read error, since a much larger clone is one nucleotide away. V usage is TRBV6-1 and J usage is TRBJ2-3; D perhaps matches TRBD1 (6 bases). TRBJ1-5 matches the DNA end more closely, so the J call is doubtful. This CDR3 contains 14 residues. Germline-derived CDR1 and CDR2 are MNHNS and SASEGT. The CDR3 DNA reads TGTGCCAGCACTTGGGGGGCCGCCACAGATACGCAGCATTTT. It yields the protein CASTWGAATDTQHF.

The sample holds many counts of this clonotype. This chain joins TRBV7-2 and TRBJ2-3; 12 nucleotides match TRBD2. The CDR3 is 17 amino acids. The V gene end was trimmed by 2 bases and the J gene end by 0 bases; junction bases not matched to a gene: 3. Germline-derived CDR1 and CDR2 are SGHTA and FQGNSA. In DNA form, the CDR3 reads TGTGCCAGCAGCTTACTAGCGGGAGGGCCTAGCACAGATACGCAGTATTTT. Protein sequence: CASSLLAGGPSTDTQYF.

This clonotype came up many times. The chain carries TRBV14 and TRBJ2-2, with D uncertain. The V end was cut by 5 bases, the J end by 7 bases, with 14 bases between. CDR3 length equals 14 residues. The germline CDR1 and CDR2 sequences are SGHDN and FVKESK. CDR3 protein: CASSYKWGFGELFF. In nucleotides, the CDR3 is TGTGCCAGCAGCTACAAATGGGGTTTCGGGGAGCTGTTTTTT.

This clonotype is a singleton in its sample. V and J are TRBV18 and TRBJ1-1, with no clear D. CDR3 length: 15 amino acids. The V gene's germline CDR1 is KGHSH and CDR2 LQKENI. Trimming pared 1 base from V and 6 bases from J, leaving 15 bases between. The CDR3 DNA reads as TGTGCCAGCTCACCACATGGCACTCAGGTCGCTGAAGCTTTCTTT. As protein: CASSPHGTQVAEAFF.

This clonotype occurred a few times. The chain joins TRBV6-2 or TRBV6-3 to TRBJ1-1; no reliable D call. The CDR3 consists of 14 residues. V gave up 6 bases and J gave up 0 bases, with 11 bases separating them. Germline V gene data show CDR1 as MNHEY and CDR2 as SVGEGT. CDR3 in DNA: TGTGCCAGCAGATCCGAAGCTTTGAACACTGAAGCTTTCTTT. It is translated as CASRSEALNTEAFF.

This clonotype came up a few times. The CDR3, as DNA: TGTGCCAGCAGTGGACAGGGGCCCCAGCCCCAGCATTTT. Translated: CASSGQGPQPQHF. This chain connects TRBV28 to TRBJ1-5; TRBD1 matches 9 bases. The V gene end was trimmed by 5 bases and the J gene end by 7 bases; junction bases not matched to a gene: 3. Germline V CDR1 and CDR2: MDHEN, SYDVKM. The CDR3 runs to 13 residues.

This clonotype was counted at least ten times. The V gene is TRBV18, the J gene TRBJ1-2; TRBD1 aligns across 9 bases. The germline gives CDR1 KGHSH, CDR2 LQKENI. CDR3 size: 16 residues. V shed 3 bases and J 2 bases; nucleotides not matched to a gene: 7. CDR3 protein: CASSPRTGAYNYGYTF. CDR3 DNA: TGTGCCAGCTCACCCAGGACAGGGGCCTACAACTATGGCTACACCTTC.

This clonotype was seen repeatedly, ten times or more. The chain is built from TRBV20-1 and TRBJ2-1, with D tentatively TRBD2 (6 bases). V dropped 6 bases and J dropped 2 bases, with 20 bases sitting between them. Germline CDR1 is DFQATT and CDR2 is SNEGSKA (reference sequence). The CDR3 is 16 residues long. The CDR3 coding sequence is TGCAGTGCAACCGGGGGACGGGACCCAGCCTACAATGAGCAGTTCTTC. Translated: CSATGGRDPAYNEQFF.

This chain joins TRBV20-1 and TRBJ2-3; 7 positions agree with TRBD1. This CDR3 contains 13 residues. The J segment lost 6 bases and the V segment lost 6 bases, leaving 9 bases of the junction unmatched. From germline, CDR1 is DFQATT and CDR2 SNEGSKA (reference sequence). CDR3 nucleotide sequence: TGCAGTGCCAAACAGGGGCCTGATGATACGCAGTATTTT. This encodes CSAKQGPDDTQYF.

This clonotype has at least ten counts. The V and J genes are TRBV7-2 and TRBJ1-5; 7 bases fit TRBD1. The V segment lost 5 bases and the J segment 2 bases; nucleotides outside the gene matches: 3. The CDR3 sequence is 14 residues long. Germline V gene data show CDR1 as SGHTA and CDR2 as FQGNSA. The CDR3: CASSPGQGNQPQHF. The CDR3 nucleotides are TGTGCCAGCAGCCCTGGACAGGGCAATCAGCCCCAGCATTTT. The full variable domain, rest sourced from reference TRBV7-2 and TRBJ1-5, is GAGVSQSPSNKVTEKGKDVELRCDPISGHTALYWYRQSLGQGLEFLIYFQGNSAPDKSGLPSDRFSAERTGGSVSTLTIQRTQQEDSAVYLCASSPGQGNQPQHFGDGTRLSIL.